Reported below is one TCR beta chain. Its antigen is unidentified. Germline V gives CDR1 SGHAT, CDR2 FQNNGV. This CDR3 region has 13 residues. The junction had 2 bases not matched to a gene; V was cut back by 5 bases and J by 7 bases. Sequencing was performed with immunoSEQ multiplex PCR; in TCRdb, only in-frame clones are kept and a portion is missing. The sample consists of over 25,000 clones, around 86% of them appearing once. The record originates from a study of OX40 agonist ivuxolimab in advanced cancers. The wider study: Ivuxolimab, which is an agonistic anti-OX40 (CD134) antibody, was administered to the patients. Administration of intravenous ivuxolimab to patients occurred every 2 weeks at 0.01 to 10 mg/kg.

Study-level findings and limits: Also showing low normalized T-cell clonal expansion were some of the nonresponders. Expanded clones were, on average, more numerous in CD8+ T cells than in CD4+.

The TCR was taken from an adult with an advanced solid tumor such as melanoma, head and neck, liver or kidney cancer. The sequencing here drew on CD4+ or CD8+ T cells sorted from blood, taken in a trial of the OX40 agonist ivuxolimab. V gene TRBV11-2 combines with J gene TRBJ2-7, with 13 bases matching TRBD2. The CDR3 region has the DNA TGTGCCAGCAGCGGACTAGCGGGAGATGAGCAGTACTTC. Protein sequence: CASSGLAGDEQYF.